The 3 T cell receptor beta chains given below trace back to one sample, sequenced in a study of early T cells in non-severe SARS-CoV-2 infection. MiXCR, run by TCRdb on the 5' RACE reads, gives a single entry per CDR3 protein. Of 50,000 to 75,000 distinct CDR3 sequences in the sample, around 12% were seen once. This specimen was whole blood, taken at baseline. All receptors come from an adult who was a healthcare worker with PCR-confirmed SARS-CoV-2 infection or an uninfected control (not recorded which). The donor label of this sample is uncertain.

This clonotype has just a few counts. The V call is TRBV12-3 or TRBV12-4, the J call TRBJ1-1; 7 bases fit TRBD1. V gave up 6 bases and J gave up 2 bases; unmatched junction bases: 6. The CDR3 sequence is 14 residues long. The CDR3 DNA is TGTGCCAGCAGCGAGGGACAGCCCAACACTGAAGCTTTCTTT. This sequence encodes CASSEGQPNTEAFF.

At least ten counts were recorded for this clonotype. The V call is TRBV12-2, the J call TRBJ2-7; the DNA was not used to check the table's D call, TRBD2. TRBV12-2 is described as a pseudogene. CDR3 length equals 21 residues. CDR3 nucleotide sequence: TGTGCAAGTCGCTTAGTGGTGCCTCCAAAGCCGGAAAACCCTCGTTTCTACGAGCAGTACGTC. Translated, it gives CASRLVVPPKPENPRFYEQYV.

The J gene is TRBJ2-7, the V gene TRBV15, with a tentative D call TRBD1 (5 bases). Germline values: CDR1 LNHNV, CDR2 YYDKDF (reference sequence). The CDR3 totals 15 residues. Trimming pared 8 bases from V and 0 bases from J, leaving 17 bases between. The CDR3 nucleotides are TGTGCCACCCGCAAAGGGGCCGTTGGCTCCTACGAGCAGTACGTC. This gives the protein CATRKGAVGSYEQYV.